These 29 T cell receptor beta chains share one sample of origin, sequenced in a study of blood T cell repertoires in COVID-19. Profiled with immunoSEQ multiplex PCR; TCRdb holds only in-frame clones, not every one. The sample carries approximately 200,000 clones, 86% recorded once. Input material: peripheral blood. These receptors originate from a man aged 50 to 59 with acute or convalescent COVID-19.

This chain connects TRBV19 to TRBJ1-3; tentatively, D is TRBD1 (5 bases). This CDR3 has 14 residues. V was shortened by 5 bases and J by 5 bases, with 13 bases between the two germline ends. Germline CDR1 reads LNHDA; CDR2 reads SQIVND (reference sequence). For the CDR3, the DNA is TGTGCCAGTAGTGCCAAACGGGGGAGAAACACCATATATTTT. It translates to CASSAKRGRNTIYF.

The genes are TRBV19 and TRBJ1-5; TRBD1 matches at 9 bases. The V and J ends lost 5 bases and 6 bases, in that order; junction bases with no gene match: 8. The CDR3 contains 15 residues. Germline-derived CDR1 and CDR2 are LNHDA and SQIVND (reference sequence). The CDR3 reads CASSVGRQGGQPQHF. DNA for the CDR3: TGTGCCAGTAGTGTAGGGCGACAGGGGGGTCAGCCCCAGCATTTT.

The V gene is TRBV6-5, the J gene TRBJ1-5, with 9 bases aligning to TRBD1. This CDR3 is built from 15 residues. The ends lost 2 bases at V and 3 bases at J; junction bases unmatched: 2. CDR1 and CDR2 (germline): MNHEY, SVGAGI. CDR3: CASSYGTGFNQPQHF. The CDR3, as DNA: TGTGCCAGCAGTTACGGGACAGGGTTCAATCAGCCCCAGCATTTT.

The chain joins TRBV5-1 to TRBJ2-5, with TRBD2 matching 16 bases. The germline V gene has CDR1 SGHRS and CDR2 YFSETQ. The CDR3 totals 18 residues. The J segment lost 5 bases and the V segment lost 4 bases, leaving 11 bases of the junction unmatched. The CDR3 region is CASSTAGTSGGAGETQYF. In DNA form, the CDR3 reads TGCGCCAGCAGCACCGCCGGGACTAGCGGGGGGGCCGGGGAGACCCAGTACTTC.

The chain couples TRBV12-5 to TRBJ1-1; the match to TRBD1 covers 10 bases. The CDR3 consists of 14 residues. V lost 6 bases to trimming and J lost 5 bases; unmatched junction nucleotides: 6. Germline CDR1 is LGHNT and CDR2 is FRNRAP. This CDR3 reads CASGDWTGGTEAFF. In DNA, the CDR3 is TGTGCTAGTGGGGACTGGACAGGGGGGACTGAAGCTTTCTTT. Full variable domain (missing parts from reference TRBV12-5 and TRBJ1-1): DARVTQTPRHKVTEMGQEVTMRCQPILGHNTVFWYRQTMMQGLELLAYFRNRAPLDDSGMPKDRFSAEMPDATLATLKIQPSEPRDSAVYFCASGDWTGGTEAFFGQGTRLTVV.

This sequence joins TRBV5-1 and TRBJ1-6; tentative D call: TRBD1 (6 bases). The CDR3 spans 18 residues. Germline CDR1 SGHRS, CDR2 YFSETQ. V was pared by 4 bases and J by 7 bases, with 24 bases between. The CDR3 sequence: CASSPLPPRRRGNSPLHF. In nucleotides, the CDR3 is TGCGCCAGCAGCCCACTACCCCCCCGACGTAGGGGGAATTCACCCCTCCACTTT.

J is TRBJ2-5 and V is TRBV11-2; 8 bases agree with TRBD1. This CDR3 has 18 residues. V lost 1 base, J lost 0 bases, and 10 bases stayed unmatched. In germline, CDR1 is SGHAT, CDR2 FQNNGV. The chain's CDR3 is CASSLVGTGFVNQETQYF. In DNA, the CDR3 is TGTGCCAGCAGCTTAGTCGGGACAGGTTTTGTTAACCAAGAGACCCAGTACTTC.

This clone showed up just a few times. This chain links TRBV5-4 with TRBJ2-7, with TRBD1 matching 11 bases. Germline CDR1 SGHNT, CDR2 YYREEE (reference sequence). J was trimmed by 6 bases and V by 4 bases; bases with no gene match: 9. This CDR3 is built from 15 residues. Here the CDR3 DNA reads TGTGCCAGCAGCCTTTGGGACAGGGGGGACCCCGAGCAGTACTTC. It yields the protein CASSLWDRGDPEQYF.

The chain uses TRBV12-3 or TRBV12-4 and TRBJ1-2, with TRBD1 matching 8 bases. The CDR3 has 12 residues. The J segment lost 7 bases and the V segment lost 7 bases, leaving 5 bases of the junction unmatched. In DNA, the CDR3 is TGTGCCAGCACCCTCGGGACAGGTGGCTACACCTTC. Its protein product is CASTLGTGGYTF.

V is TRBV19 and J is TRBJ2-3; 13 bases align to TRBD2. The CDR3 sequence is 18 residues long. With V trimmed by 5 bases and J by 0 bases, 8 bases remained unmatched. CDR1 and CDR2 from the germline V gene are LNHDA and SQIVND (reference sequence). CDR3 sequence reads: CASSSRLAGGSSTDTQYF. The DNA for the CDR3 is TGTGCCAGTAGTTCTCGACTAGCGGGGGGTAGCAGCACAGATACGCAGTATTTT.

This clone came up a few times. This chain connects TRBV7-9 to TRBJ1-2; possible D gene TRBD1, 6 bases. Trimming shortened V by 2 bases and J by 8 bases, and 21 bases separated the two germline ends. The germline gives CDR1 SEHNR, CDR2 FQNEAQ (reference sequence). This CDR3 spans 16 amino acids. The CDR3 region has the DNA TGTGCCAGCAGCTTAAGGCGGACAGCAGCAGGAGTGGGCTACACCTTC. Its protein is CASSLRRTAAGVGYTF.

The chain links TRBV19 to TRBJ2-5; D is possibly TRBD1 (8 bases). Germline values: CDR1 LNHDA, CDR2 SQIVND (reference sequence). There are 18 residues in the CDR3. The germline V and J ends were trimmed by 3 bases and 2 bases, with 22 bases remaining between them. The CDR3 sequence: CASSIGGTGLPFQETQYF. In DNA form, the CDR3 reads TGTGCCAGTAGTATCGGGGGGACAGGACTACCTTTTCAAGAGACCCAGTACTTC.

This rearrangement joins TRBV11-2 to TRBJ1-1; D unresolved. This CDR3 contains 13 residues. Trimming took 5 bases from V and 0 from J, leaving 7 bases between them. Germline-derived CDR1 and CDR2 are SGHAT and FQNNGV. The CDR3 nucleotides are TGTGCCAGCAGCAACCAGGTGAACACTGAAGCTTTCTTT. This translates into CASSNQVNTEAFF.

The rearrangement links TRBV5-5 to TRBJ2-2; 8 positions agree with TRBD1. The germline V gene has CDR1 SGHKS and CDR2 YYEKEE (reference sequence). This CDR3 contains 16 residues. The V segment lost 0 bases and the J segment 3 bases; nucleotides outside the gene matches: 4. CDR3 coding DNA: TGTGCCAGCAGCTTGGCGGTGACAGGGGACACCGGGGAGCTGTTTTTT. It translates to CASSLAVTGDTGELFF.

In nucleotides, the CDR3 is TGTGCCAGCGGGACAGCGGTCACAGATACGCAGTATTTT. Its translation: CASGTAVTDTQYF. The chain has TRBV2 and TRBJ2-3, with TRBD1 identical over 7 bases. The CDR3 is 13 residues long. Germline V lookup: CDR1 SNHLY, CDR2 FYNNEI. The V gene end was trimmed by 8 bases and the J gene end by 2 bases; junction bases not matched to a gene: 4.

The chain recombines TRBV7-2 with TRBJ1-2, with 7 bases that match TRBD1. CDR1 is SGHTA and CDR2 is FQGNSA in the germline V gene. The V gene end was trimmed by 3 bases and the J gene end by 8 bases; junction bases not matched to a gene: 3. CDR3 length: 12 residues. CDR3 sequence reads: CASSLTGYGYTF. As DNA, the CDR3 is TGTGCCAGCAGCTTGACAGGGTACGGCTACACCTTC.

This CDR3 is CASRPRDRSGNEQFF. In DNA, the CDR3 is TGCGCCAGCAGGCCCCGGGACAGGTCGGGCAATGAGCAGTTCTTC. The rearrangement joins TRBV5-1 to TRBJ2-1; TRBD1 aligns across 8 bases. In germline, CDR1 is SGHRS, CDR2 YFSETQ. Trimming removed 5 bases from V and 6 bases from J; junction bases left unmatched: 10. This CDR3 region has 15 residues.

In this sample, this clone turned up once. V and J are TRBV27 and TRBJ1-2; TRBD1 matches at 12 bases. The ends lost 2 bases at V and 6 bases at J; junction bases unmatched: 16. The CDR3 loop spans 19 amino acids. Germline CDR1 reads MNHEY; CDR2 reads SMNVEV (reference sequence). CDR3 DNA sequence: TGTGCCAGCAGTTTACTGTTCATCCGGGGACAGGGGGCGCAGGATGGCTACACCTTC. It translates to CASSLLFIRGQGAQDGYTF.

This chain connects TRBV5-1 to TRBJ2-3, with a possible D match to TRBD1 (6 bases). The CDR3 sequence is 14 residues long. Germline CDR1 reads SGHRS; CDR2 reads YFSETQ. V was clipped by 4 bases and J by 0 bases, with 9 bases between them. CDR3 bases: TGCGCCAGCAGCGCAGGGGCTAGCACAGATACGCAGTATTTT. Translating it yields CASSAGASTDTQYF.

The chain uses TRBV6-5 and TRBJ1-1, with D unresolved. The ends were cut back, 0 bases at V and 3 bases at J, with 11 bases in the middle. This CDR3 has 15 residues. Germline-derived CDR1 and CDR2 are MNHEY and SVGAGI. CDR3 in amino acids: CASSYSRRLDTEAFF. In nucleotides, the CDR3 is TGTGCCAGCAGTTACTCAAGGCGCCTAGACACTGAAGCTTTCTTT.

The V call is TRBV4-1, the J call TRBJ2-3, with D hard to call. Trimming removed 1 base from V and 6 bases from J, with 14 bases in between. The V gene's germline CDR1 is MGHRA and CDR2 YSYEKL. The CDR3 totals 15 residues. CDR3 DNA: TGCGCCAGCAGCCAAGTTCCCCCCTTATTGGATACGCAGTATTTT. It yields the protein CASSQVPPLLDTQYF.

This clone was counted between two and nine times. The V gene is TRBV19, the J gene TRBJ2-1; 10 nucleotides align to TRBD1. This CDR3 is built from 17 residues. V lost 4 bases and J lost 4; bases outside the gene matches: 10. Germline values: CDR1 LNHDA, CDR2 SQIVND (reference sequence). CDR3 sequence (DNA): TGTGCCAGTAGTAGGGGGACCGGGACAGGGGCGTACAATGAGCAGTTCTTC. This sequence encodes CASSRGTGTGAYNEQFF.

The chain is built from TRBV12-3 or TRBV12-4 and TRBJ1-2, with a tentative D call TRBD1 (6 bases). V lost 4 bases, J lost 4 bases, and 10 bases lay in between. This CDR3 comprises 13 residues. In nucleotides, the CDR3 is TGTGCCAGCAGTTCCACAGGGATCTATGGCTACACCTTC. Amino acids: CASSSTGIYGYTF.

The chain combines TRBV9 with TRBJ2-2; the D gene is possibly TRBD2 (5 bases). The CDR3 is 16 amino acids. The germline CDR1 and CDR2 sequences are SGDLS and YYNGEE. V was clipped by 0 bases and J by 4 bases, with 13 bases between them. In nucleotides, the CDR3 is TGTGCCAGCAGCGTAGAAAGCGGCCCCACCACCGGGGAGCTGTTTTTT. Translated, it gives CASSVESGPTTGELFF.

This chain uses TRBV2 with TRBJ2-5, with D possibly TRBD1 on 6 matching bases. The CDR3 extends over 15 amino acids. The germline CDR1 and CDR2 sequences are SNHLY and FYNNEI. V shed 2 bases and J shed 4 bases, with 14 bases lying between them. CDR3 amino acids: CASSETQGAAETQYF. The CDR3 coding sequence is TGTGCCAGCAGTGAAACACAGGGAGCGGCAGAGACCCAGTACTTC.

The V call is TRBV5-1, the J call TRBJ1-1, with unresolved D. Between the trimmed V and J ends, which lost 0 bases and 13 bases, there was a span of 13 bases. Germline V gene sequence: CDR1 SGHRS, CDR2 YFSETQ. The CDR3 extends over 12 amino acids. For the CDR3, the DNA is TGCGCCAGCAGCTTGGGGCCGGGTGGAGATTTCTTT. Translated: CASSLGPGGDFF.

The V and J genes are TRBV5-6 and TRBJ1-5, with D possibly being TRBD1 (5 bases). Trimming took 0 bases from V and 4 from J, leaving 8 bases between them. CDR1 is SGHDT and CDR2 is YYEEEE in the germline V gene. The CDR3 spans 14 residues. The CDR3 DNA is TGTGCCAGCAGCTTGGGACAGAGTAATCAGCCCCAGCATTTT. It is translated as CASSLGQSNQPQHF.

The V gene is TRBV30, the J gene TRBJ2-1; 8 positions match TRBD1. The CDR3 totals 14 residues. Looked up from germline, CDR1 is GTSNPN and CDR2 is SVGIG (reference sequence). After removal of 8 bases from V and 2 bases from J, the junction contained 8 bases not matched to a gene. The chain's CDR3 is CALLHRGTYNEQFF. Written as DNA, the CDR3 is TGTGCCCTACTACACAGGGGGACCTACAATGAGCAGTTCTTC.

In this sample, this clone turned up once. V usage is TRBV12-5 and J usage is TRBJ1-1; TRBD1 aligns across 10 bases. Per germline, CDR1 LGHNT and CDR2 FRNRAP. This CDR3 has 17 amino acids. Losses at the gene ends were 5 bases for V and 0 bases for J; bases not matched to a gene: 9. CDR3 protein: CASGPGQGGRLNTEAFF. As DNA, the CDR3 is TGTGCTAGTGGTCCTGGACAGGGGGGCCGTTTGAACACTGAAGCTTTCTTT.